This TCR beta chain was recovered during a study of Tregs in tolerant kidney transplant recipients. Findings and limits, study-wide: Findings come from small patient numbers and require larger validation.

Regarding this clone: Its antigen is not known.

This CDR3 has 14 amino acids. Germline CDR1 WSHSY, CDR2 SAAADI. The J segment lost 5 bases and the V segment lost 4 bases, leaving 4 bases of the junction unmatched. Unstimulated Tregs (CD4+CD25+CD127-) and CD4+CD25- non-Tregs were sorted from PBMCs. Only in-frame clones appear in the TCRdb table, and some are missing; sequencing was by immunoSEQ multiplex PCR. The table lists about 240,000 clones, 65% to 85% of them singletons. The receptor was derived from a human donor in good health. Sequencing used CD4+ T cells from blood. This chain links TRBV10-2 with TRBJ1-5, with 8 bases that match TRBD1. The CDR3 region has the DNA TGCGCCAGCAGTGCAGGGGGCGCCGATCAGCCCCAGCATTTT. Protein product: CASSAGGADQPQHF.